This T cell receptor beta chain was observed in a study of T cells expressing NK-cell markers. Study at large: The study sequenced eight donors, seven HCMV-seropositive and one seronegative.

The CDR3 loop spans 15 amino acids. From germline, CDR1 is SGHVS and CDR2 FQNEAQ. Using the 5' RACE reads, TCRdb records one entry per CDR3 protein without DNA. The record lists about 380,000 distinct CDR3 sequences, of which the ten most abundant hold 4% to 6.5%. This TCR was recovered from a man between 18 and 69 years old in good health. V and J are TRBV7-8 and TRBJ2-3. The specimen sequenced was blood T cells: a sorted CD56 or NKG2C T cell subset, CD4+ or CD8+ T cells, or bulk PBMC T cells (not recorded which). CDR3 sequence: CASSLILGRRDTQYF.